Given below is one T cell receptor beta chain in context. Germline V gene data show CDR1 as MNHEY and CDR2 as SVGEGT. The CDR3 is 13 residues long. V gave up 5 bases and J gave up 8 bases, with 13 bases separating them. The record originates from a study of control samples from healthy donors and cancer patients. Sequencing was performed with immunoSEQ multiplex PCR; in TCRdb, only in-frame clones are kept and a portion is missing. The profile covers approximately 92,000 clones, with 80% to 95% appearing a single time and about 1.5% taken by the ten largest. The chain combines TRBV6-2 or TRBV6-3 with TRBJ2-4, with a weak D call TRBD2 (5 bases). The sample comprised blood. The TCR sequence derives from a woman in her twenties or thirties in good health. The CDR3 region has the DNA TGTGCCAGCAGTCCCGTCGGGGTTGACATTCAGTACTTC. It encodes CASSPVGVDIQYF.